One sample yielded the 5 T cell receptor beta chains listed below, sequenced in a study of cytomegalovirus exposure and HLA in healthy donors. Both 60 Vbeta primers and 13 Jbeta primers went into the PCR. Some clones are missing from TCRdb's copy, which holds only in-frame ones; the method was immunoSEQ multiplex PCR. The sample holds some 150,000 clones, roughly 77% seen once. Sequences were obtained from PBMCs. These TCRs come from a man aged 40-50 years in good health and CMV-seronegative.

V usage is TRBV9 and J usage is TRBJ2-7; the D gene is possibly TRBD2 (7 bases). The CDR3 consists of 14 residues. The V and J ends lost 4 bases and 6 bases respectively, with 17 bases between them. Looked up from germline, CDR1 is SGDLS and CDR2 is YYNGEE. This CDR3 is CASSPQQGGGEQYF. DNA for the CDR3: TGTGCCAGCAGCCCACAACAGGGAGGGGGCGAGCAGTACTTC.

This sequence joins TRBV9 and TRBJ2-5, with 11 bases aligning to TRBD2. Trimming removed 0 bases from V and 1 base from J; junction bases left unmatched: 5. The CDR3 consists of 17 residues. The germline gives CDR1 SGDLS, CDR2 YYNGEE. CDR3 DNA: TGTGCCAGCAGCGTAGAGGCTAGCGGGGGGCCCCAAGAGACCCAGTACTTC. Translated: CASSVEASGGPQETQYF.

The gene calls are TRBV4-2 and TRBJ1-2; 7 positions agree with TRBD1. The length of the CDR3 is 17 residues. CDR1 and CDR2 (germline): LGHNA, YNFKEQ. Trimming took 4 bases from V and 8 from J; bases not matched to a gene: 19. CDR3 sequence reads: CASSPQEGGASSDGYTF. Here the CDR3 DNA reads TGTGCCAGCAGCCCCCAGGAAGGGGGCGCTTCCTCTGACGGCTACACCTTC.

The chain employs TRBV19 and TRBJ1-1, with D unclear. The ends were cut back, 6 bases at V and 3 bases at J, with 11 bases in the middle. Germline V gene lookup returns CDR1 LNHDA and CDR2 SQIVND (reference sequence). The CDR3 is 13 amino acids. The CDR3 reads CASRRFEYTEAFF. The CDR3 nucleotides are TGTGCCAGTAGGCGGTTTGAGTACACTGAAGCTTTCTTT.

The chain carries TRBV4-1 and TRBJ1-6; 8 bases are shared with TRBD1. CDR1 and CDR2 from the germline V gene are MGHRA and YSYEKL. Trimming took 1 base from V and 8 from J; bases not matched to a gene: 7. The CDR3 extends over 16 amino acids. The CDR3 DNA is TGCGCCAGCAGCCAAGTTCAGGACAGGGAATATTCACCCCTCCACTTT. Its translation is CASSQVQDREYSPLHF.